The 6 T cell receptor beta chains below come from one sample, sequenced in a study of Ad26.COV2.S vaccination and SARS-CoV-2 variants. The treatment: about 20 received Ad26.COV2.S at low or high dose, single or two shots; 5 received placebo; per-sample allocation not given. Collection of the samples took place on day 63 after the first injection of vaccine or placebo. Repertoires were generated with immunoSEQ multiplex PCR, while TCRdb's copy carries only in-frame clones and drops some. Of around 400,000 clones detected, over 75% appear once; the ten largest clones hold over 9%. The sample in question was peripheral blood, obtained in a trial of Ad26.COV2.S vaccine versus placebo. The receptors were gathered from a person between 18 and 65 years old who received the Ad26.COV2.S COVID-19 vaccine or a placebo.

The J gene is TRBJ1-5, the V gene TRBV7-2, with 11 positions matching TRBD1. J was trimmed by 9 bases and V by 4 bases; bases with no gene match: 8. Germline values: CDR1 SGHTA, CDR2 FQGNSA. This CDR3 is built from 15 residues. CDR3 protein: CASSSGTGGILPQHF. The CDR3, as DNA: TGTGCCAGCAGCTCCGGGACAGGGGGAATTCTGCCCCAGCATTTT.

The CDR3 here is CATSRDREETQYF. CDR3 DNA sequence: TGTGCCACCAGCAGAGATCGGGAAGAGACCCAGTACTTC. The chain employs TRBV15 and TRBJ2-5; D unresolved. Trimming removed 0 bases at V and 3 bases at J, with 5 bases between. Germline CDR1 and CDR2: LNHNV and YYDKDF (reference sequence). The CDR3 is 13 residues long.

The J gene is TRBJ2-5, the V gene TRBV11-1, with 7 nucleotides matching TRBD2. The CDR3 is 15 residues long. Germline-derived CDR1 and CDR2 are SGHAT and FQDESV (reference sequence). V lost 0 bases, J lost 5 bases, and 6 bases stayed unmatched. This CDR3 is CASSLAGGPDETQYF. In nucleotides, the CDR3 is TGTGCCAGCAGCTTAGCGGGAGGGCCAGATGAGACCCAGTACTTC.

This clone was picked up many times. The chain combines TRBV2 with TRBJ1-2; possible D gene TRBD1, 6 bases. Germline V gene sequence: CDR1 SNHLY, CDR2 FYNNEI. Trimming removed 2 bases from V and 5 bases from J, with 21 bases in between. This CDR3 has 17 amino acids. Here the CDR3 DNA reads TGTGCCAGCAGTGAATTTCAGGACAGAGAAACCCCTTATGGCTACACCTTC. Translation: CASSEFQDRETPYGYTF.

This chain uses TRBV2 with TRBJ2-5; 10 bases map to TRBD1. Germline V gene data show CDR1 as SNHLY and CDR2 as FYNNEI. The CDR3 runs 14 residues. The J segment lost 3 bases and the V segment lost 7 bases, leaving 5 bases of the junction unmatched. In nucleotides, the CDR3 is TGTGCCAGCAAACCCGGGACAGGGGAAGAGACCCAGTACTTC. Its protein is CASKPGTGEETQYF.

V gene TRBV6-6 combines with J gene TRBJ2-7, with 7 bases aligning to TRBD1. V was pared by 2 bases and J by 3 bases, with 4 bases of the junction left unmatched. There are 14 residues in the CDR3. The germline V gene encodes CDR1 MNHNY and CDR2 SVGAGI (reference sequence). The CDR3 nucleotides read TGTGCCAGCAGTTACGAGACAGGGAACTACGAGCAGTACTTC. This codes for CASSYETGNYEQYF.